A single T cell receptor (beta chain) is shown here with its context. The junction and the germline gene differ at one end; a read error may be behind it. The sample belongs to a study of T-cell reconstitution after alpha-beta-depleted transplantation in children. Unique molecular identifiers were incorporated when the TCRbeta library was constructed. TCRdb ran MiXCR on the PCR reads and lists one entry per CDR3 protein. The table lists hundreds of thousands of distinct CDR3 sequences, 16% of them singletons, with 0.85% to 1.3% in the top ten. The CDR3 spans 16 residues. Germline values: CDR1 DFQATT, CDR2 SNEGSKA (reference sequence).

The material sequenced was PBMCs from the stem cell graft donor, taken from the stem cell graft. The sequence was obtained from a human donor who donated a stem cell graft to a child with acute myeloid leukemia. V and J are TRBV20-1 and TRBJ2-5; TRBD2 matches 11 bases. The chain's CDR3 is CCANYLTSGVGETQYF. CDR3 coding DNA: TGCTGTGCTAATTACCTGACTAGCGGGGTTGGGGAGACCCAGTACTTC.